These T cell receptor beta chains were read from a single sample in a study of T cells in localized non-small cell lung cancer. This table comes from immunoSEQ multiplex PCR, and its TCRdb copy is limited to in-frame clones, with some not included. The table lists 90,000 to 95,000 clones, over 80% of them singletons, with around 16% in the top ten. The sequences come from peripheral blood, collected before any cancer treatment. The receptors were sampled from a man between 35 and 75 years old with stage I squamous cell lung carcinoma. Each CDR3 is given with its conserved first and last residue. The order of the fields is clone size, D gene, J gene, V gene, CDR3 DNA, CDR3 protein. D genes are given only for firm matches. Part of the rows lack a size; the others show once, few, many or a class for expanded clones.

>NA|NA|TRBJ2-7|TRBV7-8
TGTGCCAGCAGCTTAACCCAACTTAGGGACGAGCAGTACTTC
CASSLTQLRDEQYF
>NA|TRBD1|TRBJ1-2|TRBV2
TGTGCCAGCAGTGAACGGCAGGGGGTGGGGGGCTACACCTTC
CASSERQGVGGYTF
>few|NA|TRBJ1-5|TRBV30
TGTGCCTGGAGTGTACCATCTCAGCCCCAGCATTTT
CAWSVPSQPQHF
>once|TRBD2|TRBJ2-1|TRBV7-9
TGTGCCGGTGCGGCAAGCGGGGGGAGCCATGAGCAGTTCTTC
CAGAASGGSHEQFF
>NA|NA|TRBJ1-2|TRBV5-1
TGCGCCACCCGGACAGCGGACAACTATGGCTACACCTTC
CATRTADNYGYTF
>NA|TRBD1|TRBJ1-2|TRBV7-2
TGTGCCAGCAGTTCCTATGGGACAGGGCCCGCCCATACCTTC
CASSSYGTGPAHTF
>NA|NA|TRBJ1-5|TRBV4-2
TGTGCCAGCAGCCATGGCTACAGCAATCAGCCCCAGCATTTT
CASSHGYSNQPQHF
>NA|TRBD1|TRBJ2-7|TRBV29-1
TGCAGCGTGGGGCTACAGGGGGCACACGAGCAGTACTTC
CSVGLQGAHEQYF
>NA|TRBD2|TRBJ2-2|TRBV9
TGTGCCAGCAGCCTAAGAGGGGCACTAGCGGGGGGCCCACTCACCGGGGAGCTGTTTTTT
CASSLRGALAGGPLTGELFF
>NA|NA|TRBJ1-6|TRBV7-2
TGTGCCAGCAGCGAACAGGGATACAATTCACCCCTCCACTTT
CASSEQGYNSPLHF
>NA|NA|TRBJ1-1|TRBV10-3
TGTGCCATCGCGCCTAATGGACCTGGACTCGGTGAAGCTTTCTTT
CAIAPNGPGLGEAFF
>NA|NA|TRBJ1-2|TRBV6-5
TGTGCCAGCAGTCCTGGACAGAACTATGGCTACACCTTC
CASSPGQNYGYTF
>once|NA|TRBJ1-1|TRBV5-4
TGTGCCAGCAGCTTGGCAGGGTTCGGTGAAGCTTTCTTT
CASSLAGFGEAFF
>NA|TRBD1|TRBJ1-5|TRBV15
TGTGCCACCAGCAACCAAGGGGGCCCTAGCAATCAGCCCCAGCATTTT
CATSNQGGPSNQPQHF
>NA|NA|TRBJ2-3|TRBV7-9
TGTGCCAGCAGCCCTCTGATTAGCACAGATACGCAGTATTTT
CASSPLISTDTQYF
>NA|NA|TRBJ1-1|TRBV6-6
TGTGCCAGCAGTTACACAGGTAGGAACACTGAAGCTTTCTTT
CASSYTGRNTEAFF
>few|NA|TRBJ1-2|TRBV6-6
TGTGCCAGCAGTTACGACAGGCAATATGGCTACACCTTC
CASSYDRQYGYTF
>NA|NA|TRBJ2-2|TRBV5-6
TGTGCCGTTACAGCAGGGGGGCGTGCGGACACCGGGGAGCTGTTTTTT
CAVTAGGRADTGELFF
>NA|NA|TRBJ2-5|TRBV10-2
TGCGCCAGCAGTGGGGCCCTGACAAACGTAGTCGAGACCCAGTACTTC
CASSGALTNVVETQYF
>NA|NA|TRBJ1-1|TRBV19
TGTGCCAGTAGGGGCAGTTTGAACACTGAAGCTTTCTTT
CASRGSLNTEAFF
>NA|TRBD2|TRBJ2-1|TRBV15
TGTGCCACCAGCGGACAAGCGGGGGCTGACAATGAGCAGTTCTTC
CATSGQAGADNEQFF
>NA|NA|TRBJ1-2|TRBV6-5
TGTGCCAGCAGAAAAACAGGGTACTATGGCTACACCTTC
CASRKTGYYGYTF
>NA|TRBD1|TRBJ1-1|TRBV5-6
TGTGCCAGCAGCTCGGACAGGGCAACAGGTATGGCTTTCTTT
CASSSDRATGMAFF
>NA|NA|TRBJ1-3|TRBV9
TGTGCCAGCAGCGCGGTACAGGGTACGAGCTCTGGAAACACCATATATTTT
CASSAVQGTSSGNTIYF
>NA|NA|TRBJ2-1|TRBV15
TGTGCCACCAGCAGTTCCGGGGGCTACAATGAGCAGTTCTTC
CATSSSGGYNEQFF
>once|TRBD2|TRBJ2-5|TRBV25-1
TGTGCCAGCAGTGCCTACGGACTAGCGCAAGAGACCCAGTACTTC
CASSAYGLAQETQYF
>once|NA|TRBJ1-2|TRBV19
TGTGCCAGTAGCCTAAGGGACTCTTGGACCGGCTACACCTTC
CASSLRDSWTGYTF
>NA|NA|TRBJ2-5|TRBV9
TGTGCCAGCAGCTCCCGAGATAGCCTGGCCGAGACCCAGTACTTC
CASSSRDSLAETQYF
>NA|NA|TRBJ1-2|TRBV7-9
TGTGCCAGCAGCTACGGGTCCTCGAACTATGGCTACACCTTC
CASSYGSSNYGYTF
>NA|NA|TRBJ1-4|TRBV15
TGTGCCACCAGCAGAGATCTCAGTGGGGCGAGTGAAAAACTGTTTTTT
CATSRDLSGASEKLFF
>NA|NA|TRBJ2-2|TRBV29-1
TGCAGCCTGAGGGGCCTTTCCGGGGAGCTGTTTTTT
CSLRGLSGELFF
>NA|NA|TRBJ1-5|TRBV19
TGTGCCAGTAGTATTAAAGGGGCGGGTCAGCCCCAGCATTTT
CASSIKGAGQPQHF
>NA|NA|TRBJ1-1|TRBV28
TGTGCCAGCAGACGGGCAGGGGTGATGAACACTGAAGCTTTCTTT
CASRRAGVMNTEAFF
>NA|NA|TRBJ2-1|TRBV7-2
TGTGCCAGCAGCTCGCTAGGAGAGCAGTTCTTC
CASSSLGEQFF
>NA|TRBD1|TRBJ2-7|TRBV29-1
TGCAGCGTTGACGACAGGGGAGACGAGCAGTACTTC
CSVDDRGDEQYF
>NA|NA|TRBJ2-1|TRBV7-8
TGTGCCAGCAGCGTACTCCAGGGTTTCTCCTACAATGAGCAGTTCTTC
CASSVLQGFSYNEQFF
>NA|NA|TRBJ1-3|TRBV21-1
TGTGCCAGCAGCAAAGAAGGGGATTTCTCTGGAAACACCATATATTTT
CASSKEGDFSGNTIYF
>NA|TRBD1|TRBJ1-3|TRBV7-8
TGTGCCAGCAGCTACTCTGGACAGGGAAGAAACACCATATATTTT
CASSYSGQGRNTIYF
>NA|TRBD2|TRBJ2-5|TRBV14
TGTGCCAGCAGCTCACTCGGGGGGACGAAGACCCAGTACTTC
CASSSLGGTKTQYF
>NA|NA|TRBJ2-5|TRBV7-6
TGTGCCAGCAGCTTAGACACAGAAGAGACCCAGTACTTC
CASSLDTEETQYF
>NA|NA|TRBJ1-4|TRBV15
TGTGCCACCAGCAGAGGGGGGGCTCGTGAAAAACTGTTTTTT
CATSRGGAREKLFF
>NA|NA|TRBJ1-1|TRBV5-1
TGCGCCAGCAGTCGGTCAGGGGCAAACACTGAAGCTTTCTTT
CASSRSGANTEAFF
>NA|TRBD1|TRBJ1-2|TRBV5-5
TGTGCCAGCAGCCCACAAGTGGGACAGGGAAGTGGCTACACCTTC
CASSPQVGQGSGYTF
>NA|NA|TRBJ1-2|TRBV5-1
TGCGCCAGCAGCTTGACAGGGCTGGATGGCTACACCTTC
CASSLTGLDGYTF
>NA|NA|TRBJ2-5|TRBV30
TGTGCCTGGAGTGTCCGGAGGCAAGAGACCCAGTACTTC
CAWSVRRQETQYF
>NA|NA|TRBJ1-2|TRBV6-1
TGTGCCAGCAGTGAACTTTATCACAGAACCTATGGCTACACCTTC
CASSELYHRTYGYTF
>few|TRBD2|TRBJ2-2|TRBV6-1
TGTGCCAGCAGGGGACTAGCGGGGCCCAGCGGGGAGCTGTTTTTT
CASRGLAGPSGELFF
>NA|NA|TRBJ2-3|TRBV6-1
TGTGCCAGCAGTGAAGGCCAGGGAGATACGCAGTATTTT
CASSEGQGDTQYF
>NA|TRBD2|TRBJ2-3|TRBV5-1
TGCGCCAGCAGCTTGCGGTCTGCGGGAGACACAGATACGCAGTATTTT
CASSLRSAGDTDTQYF
>NA|NA|TRBJ2-3|TRBV7-7
TGTGCCAGCAGCCCGGACAGTAATACGCAGTATTTT
CASSPDSNTQYF
>NA|TRBD1|TRBJ2-7|TRBV28
TGTGCCAGCAGTGACCACAGGGGGCCGGGCGAGCAGTACTTC
CASSDHRGPGEQYF
>NA|NA|TRBJ1-4|TRBV27
TGTGCCAGCAGTTTAAACCCCGGACGCCGAGAGGTTGAAAAACTGTTTTTT
CASSLNPGRREVEKLFF
>NA|NA|TRBJ2-3|TRBV19
TGTGCCAGTAGTATAGTGAAAGGGTTTAGCACAGATACGCAGTATTTT
CASSIVKGFSTDTQYF
>NA|TRBD2|TRBJ2-1|TRBV10-1
TGCGCCAGCGCGTCTAGCGGGGCCGATGAGCAGTTCTTC
CASASSGADEQFF
>NA|NA|TRBJ2-2|TRBV10-1
TGCGCCAGCAGTGAGCAGGCAGGGAGGACCGGGGAGCTGTTTTTT
CASSEQAGRTGELFF
>once|NA|TRBJ1-2|TRBV5-1
TGCGCCAGCAGCTTGGCCGGTCGTACCGGCCAGGGTTTCTATGGCTACACCTTC
CASSLAGRTGQGFYGYTF
>NA|TRBD1|TRBJ2-5|TRBV28
TGTGCCAGCAGTCGGGACAGGGGTCTGGAGACCCAGTACTTC
CASSRDRGLETQYF
>NA|NA|TRBJ1-1|TRBV15
TGTGCCACCAGCCCCTTTGGAAGGGATGTGAACACTGAAGCTTTCTTT
CATSPFGRDVNTEAFF